The present T cell receptor beta chain was sequenced within a study of T cell changes during pregnancy in multiple sclerosis. TCRdb keeps only in-frame clones here, not all; method: immunoSEQ multiplex PCR. The sample holds some 20,000 clones; approximately 86% are singletons and the top ten take more than 0.9%. The CDR3 contains 17 residues. V shed 2 bases and J shed 1 base, with 17 bases lying between them. Germline CDR1 reads SGHTA; CDR2 reads FQGNSA. This specimen was CD4+ T cells from peripheral blood mononuclear cells, taken in the first trimester of pregnancy. The receptor's source is a female donor in good health, enrolled as a control in a pregnancy study. The rearrangement joins TRBV7-2 to TRBJ1-1, with a tentative D call TRBD1 (5 bases). CDR3 region: CASSLMPGGAANTEAFF. CDR3 nucleotides: TGTGCCAGCAGCTTAATGCCAGGAGGGGCGGCGAACACTGAAGCTTTCTTT.